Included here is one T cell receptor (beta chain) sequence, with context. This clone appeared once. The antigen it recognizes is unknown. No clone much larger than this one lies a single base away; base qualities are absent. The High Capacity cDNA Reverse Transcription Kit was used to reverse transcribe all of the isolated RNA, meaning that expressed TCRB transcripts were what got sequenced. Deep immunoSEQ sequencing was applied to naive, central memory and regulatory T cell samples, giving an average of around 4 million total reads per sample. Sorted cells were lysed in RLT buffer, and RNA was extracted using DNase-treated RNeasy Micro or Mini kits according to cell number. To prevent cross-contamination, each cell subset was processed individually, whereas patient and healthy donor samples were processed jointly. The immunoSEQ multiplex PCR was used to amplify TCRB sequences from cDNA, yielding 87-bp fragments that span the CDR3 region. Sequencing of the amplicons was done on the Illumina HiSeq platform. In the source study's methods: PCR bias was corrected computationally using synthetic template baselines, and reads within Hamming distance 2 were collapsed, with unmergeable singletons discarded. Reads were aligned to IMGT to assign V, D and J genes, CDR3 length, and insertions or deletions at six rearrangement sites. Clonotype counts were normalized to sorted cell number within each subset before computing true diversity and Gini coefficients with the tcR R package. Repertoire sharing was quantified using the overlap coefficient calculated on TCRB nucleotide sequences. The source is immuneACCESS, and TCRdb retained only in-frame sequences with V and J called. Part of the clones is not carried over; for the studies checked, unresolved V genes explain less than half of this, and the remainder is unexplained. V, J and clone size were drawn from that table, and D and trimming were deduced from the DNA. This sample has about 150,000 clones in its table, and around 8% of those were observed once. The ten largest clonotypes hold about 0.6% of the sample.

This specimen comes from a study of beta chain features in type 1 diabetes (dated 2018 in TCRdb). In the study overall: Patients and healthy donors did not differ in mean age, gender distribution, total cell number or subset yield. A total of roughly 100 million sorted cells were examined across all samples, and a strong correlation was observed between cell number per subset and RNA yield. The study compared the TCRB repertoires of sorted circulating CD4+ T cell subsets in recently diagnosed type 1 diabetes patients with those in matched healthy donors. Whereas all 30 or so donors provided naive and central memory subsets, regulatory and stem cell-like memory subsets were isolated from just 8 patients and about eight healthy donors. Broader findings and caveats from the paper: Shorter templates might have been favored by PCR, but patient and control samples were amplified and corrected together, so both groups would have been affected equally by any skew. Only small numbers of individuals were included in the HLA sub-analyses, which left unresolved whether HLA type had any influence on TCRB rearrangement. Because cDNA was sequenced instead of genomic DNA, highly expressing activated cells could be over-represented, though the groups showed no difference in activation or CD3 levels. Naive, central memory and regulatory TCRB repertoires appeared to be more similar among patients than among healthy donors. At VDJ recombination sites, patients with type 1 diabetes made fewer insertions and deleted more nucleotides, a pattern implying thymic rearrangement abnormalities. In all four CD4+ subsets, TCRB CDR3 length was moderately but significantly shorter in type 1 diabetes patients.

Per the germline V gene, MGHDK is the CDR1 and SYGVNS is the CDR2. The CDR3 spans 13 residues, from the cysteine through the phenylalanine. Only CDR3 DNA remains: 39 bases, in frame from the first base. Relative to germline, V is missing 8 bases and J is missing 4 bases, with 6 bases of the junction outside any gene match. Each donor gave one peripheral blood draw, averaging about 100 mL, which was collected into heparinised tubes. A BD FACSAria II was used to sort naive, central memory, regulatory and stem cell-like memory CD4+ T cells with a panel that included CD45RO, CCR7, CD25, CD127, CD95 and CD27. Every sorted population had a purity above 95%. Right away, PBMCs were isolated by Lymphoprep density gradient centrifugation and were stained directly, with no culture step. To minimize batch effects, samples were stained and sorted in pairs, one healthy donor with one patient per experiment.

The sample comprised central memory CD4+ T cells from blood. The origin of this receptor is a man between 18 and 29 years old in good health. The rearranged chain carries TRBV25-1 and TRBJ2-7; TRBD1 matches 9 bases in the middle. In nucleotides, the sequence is TGTGCCAGCTATTCGGGACAGGGTTACGAGCAGTACTTC. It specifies CASYSGQGYEQYF.